These 5 T cell receptor beta chains were sequenced from one sample in a study of T cells after posttransplantation cyclophosphamide. Treatment was busulfan-fludarabine conditioning, a marrow graft, and cyclophosphamide on days +3 and +4. Libraries were prepared by immunoSEQ multiplex PCR; TCRdb keeps only in-frame clonotypes and omits some of them. This sample yields about 17,000 clones, of which roughly 73% are seen a single time; around 30% belongs to the top ten. The sequencing here drew on CD8+ T cells sorted from PBMCs, taken roughly 1,900 days after a stem cell transplant with posttransplant cyclophosphamide. The receptor set was obtained from a female patient in her 40s who received an allogeneic stem cell transplant from a related donor, was CMV-positive, and had no GVHD. The graft donor may have contributed some T cells.

V usage is TRBV19 and J usage is TRBJ1-2; perhaps TRBD1 as D (5 bases). This CDR3 contains 24 residues. CDR1 and CDR2 (germline): LNHDA, SQIVND (reference sequence). The V gene lost 0 bases and the J gene lost 0 bases, with 35 bases spanning the gap. The DNA of the CDR3 is TGTGCCAGTAGTATAGATCTAAGGGGAGGGCAGGGTGGATGCCTTTCGTGGGCTAACTATGGCTACACCTTC. It codes for CASSIDLRGGQGGCLSWANYGYTF.

This clone was counted between two and nine times. The chain joins TRBV4-3 to TRBJ2-1, with D tentatively TRBD2 (7 bases). CDR1 is LGHNA and CDR2 is YSLEER in the germline V gene. V lost 0 bases, J lost 4 bases, and 13 bases lay in between. This CDR3 contains 16 residues. The CDR3 coding sequence is TGCGCCAGCAGCCAAGATGGCGCGGGGGCATACAATGAGCAGTTCTTC. It is translated as CASSQDGAGAYNEQFF.

The rearrangement joins TRBV4-1 to TRBJ2-1, with D possibly being TRBD1 (6 bases). Trimming took 0 bases from V and 4 from J, leaving 13 bases between them. The CDR3 spans 16 residues. Germline V gives CDR1 MGHRA, CDR2 YSYEKL. The CDR3 nucleotides are TGCGCCAGCAGCCAAGAAACAGGGAGACATTACAATGAGCAGTTCTTC. Protein sequence: CASSQETGRHYNEQFF.

This clone turned up a few times. This chain links TRBV4-1 with TRBJ2-2; D is possibly TRBD2 (5 bases). The CDR3 is made up of 15 amino acids. V was shortened by 5 bases and J by 0 bases, with 10 bases between the two germline ends. The germline CDR1 and CDR2 sequences are MGHRA and YSYEKL. CDR3 region: CASSSRTPNTGELFF. The CDR3 DNA is TGCGCCAGCAGCTCCCGGACTCCGAACACCGGGGAGCTGTTTTTT.

This rearrangement joins TRBV7-9 to TRBJ2-5, with 8 bases lining up with TRBD1. From germline, CDR1 is SEHNR and CDR2 FQNEAQ (reference sequence). V shed 11 bases, J shed 1 base, and the junction held 9 bases outside the gene matches. This CDR3 region has 14 residues. The CDR3 is CALEAGTGQETQYF. CDR3 in DNA: TGTGCCCTTGAGGCGGGGACAGGCCAAGAGACCCAGTACTTC. Full variable domain (missing parts from reference TRBV7-9 and TRBJ2-5): DTGVSQNPRHKITKRGQNVTFRCDPISEHNRLYWYRQTLGQGPEFLTYFQNEAQLEKSRLLSDRFSAERPKGSFSTLEIQRTEQGDSAMYLCALEAGTGQETQYFGPGTRLLVL.